The 28 T cell receptor beta chains listed next were all sequenced from one sample in a study of cytomegalovirus exposure and HLA in healthy donors. The PCR made use of 60 Vbeta and 13 Jbeta primers. Here immunoSEQ multiplex PCR was the method, and the copy in TCRdb shows in-frame clones only, minus some. The table has around 130,000 clones, roughly 80% seen once; the top ten hold 3% to 4%. The sequenced sample consisted of PBMCs. These receptors were collected from a woman between 40 and 50 years old in good health and CMV-seronegative.

Comments on this clone: The same CDR3 also results from other DNA sequences found in this sample. J is TRBJ1-5 and V is TRBV28; 11 bases match TRBD1. The CDR3 has 14 residues. The V segment lost 3 bases and the J segment 7 bases; nucleotides outside the gene matches: 2. CDR1 and CDR2 from the germline V gene are MDHEN and SYDVKM. The CDR3 loop is CASSFGTGGQPQHF. Here the CDR3 DNA reads TGTGCCAGCAGTTTCGGGACAGGGGGACAGCCCCAGCATTTT.

Only a few counts were recorded for this clone. The rearrangement links TRBV7-8 to TRBJ2-4; D gene uncertain. Germline V gives CDR1 SGHVS, CDR2 FQNEAQ. V shed 4 bases and J shed 1 base, with 8 bases lying between them. This CDR3 region has 14 residues. The CDR3 nucleotides read TGTGCCAGCAGCTCCCCTACTGCCAAAAACATTCAGTACTTC. Translation: CASSSPTAKNIQYF. The variable domain in full, completed from reference TRBV7-8 and TRBJ2-4, reads GAGVSQSPRYKVAKRGQDVALRCDPISGHVSLFWYQQALGQGPEFLTYFQNEAQLDKSGLPSDRFFAERPEGSVSTLKIQRTQQEDSAVYLCASSSPTAKNIQYFGAGTRLSVL.

This chain joins TRBV7-2 and TRBJ2-3; no definite D call. The germline gives CDR1 SGHTA, CDR2 FQGNSA. The CDR3 contains 15 residues. Trimming cost V 3 bases and J 6 bases, with 16 bases left between them. In DNA, the CDR3 is TGTGCCAGCAGCTTCCTTAGCTCTAATCAGGATACGCAGTATTTT. This gives the protein CASSFLSSNQDTQYF.

The chain joins TRBV6-5 to TRBJ1-2; D unclear. This CDR3 is built from 13 residues. V was shortened by 2 bases and J by 5 bases, with 9 bases between the two germline ends. CDR1 MNHEY and CDR2 SVGAGI come from the germline V gene. The CDR3 DNA sequence: TGTGCCAGCAGTTACACCGGAGAGTATGGCTACACCTTC. Amino acids: CASSYTGEYGYTF.

The chain combines TRBV5-6 with TRBJ2-1; 12 nucleotides line up with TRBD1. After removal of 3 bases from V and 6 bases from J, the junction contained 10 bases not matched to a gene. The germline CDR1 and CDR2 sequences are SGHDT and YYEEEE. This CDR3 has 17 residues. CDR3 in DNA: TGTGCCAGCAGCTATACCAGGGACAGGGGGCGAGGCAATGAGCAGTTCTTC. This encodes CASSYTRDRGRGNEQFF. Based on the CDR3 plus reference TRBV5-6 and TRBJ2-1, the full variable domain is DAGVTQSPTHLIKTRGQQVTLRCSPKSGHDTVSWYQQALGQGPQFIFQYYEEEERQRGNFPDRFSGHQFPNYSSELNVNALLLGDSALYLCASSYTRDRGRGNEQFFGPGTRLTVL.

In this sample, this clone turned up a few times. At the DNA level, this CDR3 is encoded by other sequences in the same sample as well. This chain connects TRBV5-1 to TRBJ1-1; 7 bases align to TRBD1. From germline, CDR1 is SGHRS and CDR2 YFSETQ. Trimming removed 4 bases from V and 2 bases from J; junction bases left unmatched: 8. This CDR3 is 15 amino acids long. The CDR3 DNA is TGCGCCAGCAGCCCGGGACAGCCATACAACACTGAAGCTTTCTTT. It codes for CASSPGQPYNTEAFF.

This clone was counted a single time. The chain links TRBV11-1 to TRBJ1-6; the match to TRBD1 covers 7 bases. V was pared by 7 bases and J by 6 bases, with 6 bases of the junction left unmatched. CDR3 length equals 14 residues. Germline V gives CDR1 SGHAT, CDR2 FQDESV (reference sequence). CDR3 nucleotides: TGTGCCAGCACCCAACGGGACAGTAATTCACCCCTCCACTTT. This encodes CASTQRDSNSPLHF.

The DNA for the CDR3 is TGTGCCAGCAGCCTTCTAGCGGGGGCCTACAATGAGCAGTTCTTC. Translated: CASSLLAGAYNEQFF. The rearrangement links TRBV6-5 to TRBJ2-1; 10 nucleotides line up with TRBD2. This CDR3 has 15 residues. CDR1 and CDR2 (germline): MNHEY, SVGAGI. The junction had 4 bases not matched to a gene; V was cut back by 6 bases and J by 2 bases.

In this sample, this clone turned up once. The chain joins TRBV10-3 to TRBJ1-4, with D perhaps TRBD1 (6 bases). Per germline, CDR1 ENHRY and CDR2 SYGVKD. V was shortened by 6 bases and J by 0 bases, with 11 bases between the two germline ends. The CDR3 contains 15 residues. Here the CDR3 reads CAISATGSTNEKLFF. The CDR3 nucleotides read TGTGCCATCAGCGCTACAGGGTCAACTAATGAAAAACTGTTTTTT.

This clone came up once. This chain links TRBV4-1 with TRBJ1-6; D remains unclear. The V end was cut by 0 bases, the J end by 0 bases, with 9 bases between. CDR3 length: 17 amino acids. CDR1 and CDR2 (germline): MGHRA, YSYEKL. Here the CDR3 DNA reads TGCGCCAGCAGCCAAGATCAGACAACCTCCTATAATTCACCCCTCCACTTT. It codes for CASSQDQTTSYNSPLHF.

The V and J genes are TRBV19 and TRBJ1-2; D is perhaps TRBD1 (6 bases). The V end lost 7 bases, the J end lost 3 bases, and 15 bases lay between the germline ends. Looked up from germline, CDR1 is LNHDA and CDR2 is SQIVND (reference sequence). This CDR3 has 14 amino acids. CDR3: CASNSRGGDYGYTF. CDR3 coding DNA: TGTGCCAGTAACTCGCGAGGGGGAGACTATGGCTACACCTTC.

This chain connects TRBV5-8 to TRBJ2-3; no clear D gene. V dropped 4 bases and J dropped 6 bases, with 18 bases sitting between them. The CDR3 is 15 amino acids. In germline, CDR1 is SGHTS, CDR2 YDEGEE. DNA of the CDR3: TGTGCCAGCAGCCTGTCCTTCCCTAACTCCGATACGCAGTATTTT. It yields the protein CASSLSFPNSDTQYF.

Only one count was recorded for this clone. The V gene is TRBV7-6, the J gene TRBJ2-7; D gene uncertain. This CDR3 contains 13 residues. The V end lost 2 bases, the J end lost 7 bases, and 12 bases lay between the germline ends. Germline V gene lookup returns CDR1 SGHVS and CDR2 FNYEAQ. CDR3 coding DNA: TGTGCCAGCAGCTTAACACAACTGAGGGAGCAGTACTTC. Its translation: CASSLTQLREQYF.

The chain recombines TRBV27 with TRBJ1-5; 7 bases map to TRBD1. This CDR3 is 14 amino acids long. Per germline, CDR1 MNHEY and CDR2 SMNVEV (reference sequence). Trimming took 6 bases from V and 1 from J; bases not matched to a gene: 3. The CDR3 spells CASRLTGSNQPQHF. As DNA, the CDR3 is TGTGCCAGCAGGCTGACAGGGAGCAATCAGCCCCAGCATTTT.

The chain is built from TRBV2 and TRBJ2-2, with 8 bases lining up with TRBD1. With 6 bases clipped from V and 1 base from J, the junction kept 4 bases outside the gene matches. CDR3 size: 15 residues. Germline V gene data show CDR1 as SNHLY and CDR2 as FYNNEI. CDR3 DNA: TGTGCCAGCAGCACCGGGACAGGGAACACCGGGGAGCTGTTTTTT. It codes for CASSTGTGNTGELFF.

The rearrangement uses TRBV2 and TRBJ2-1, with a weak D call TRBD2 (5 bases). The germline V gene has CDR1 SNHLY and CDR2 FYNNEI. Deletions cut 6 bases from V and 9 bases from J, with 15 bases between. The CDR3 has 13 residues. In nucleotides, the CDR3 is TGTGCCAGCAGGACGGAGGCCGGGCTTGAGCAGTTCTTC. It encodes CASRTEAGLEQFF.

The chain carries TRBV18 and TRBJ1-5, with D unclear. Trimming cost V 4 bases and J 3 bases, with 10 bases left between them. The CDR3 runs 14 residues. In germline, CDR1 is KGHSH, CDR2 LQKENI. CDR3 DNA: TGTGCCAGCTCACTAGGAGGTGACAATCAGCCCCAGCATTTT. Translated, it gives CASSLGGDNQPQHF.

This clone was seen a single time. V gene TRBV9 combines with J gene TRBJ2-3; D may be TRBD1 (6 bases). The CDR3 extends over 15 amino acids. Germline-derived CDR1 and CDR2 are SGDLS and YYNGEE. V was clipped by 5 bases and J by 4 bases, with 17 bases between them. CDR3 nucleotide sequence: TGTGCCAGCAGGCCAGGGGTACGTTTTCCAGATACGCAGTATTTT. This codes for CASRPGVRFPDTQYF.

The chain is built from TRBV4-1 and TRBJ2-1; 8 bases agree with TRBD2. This CDR3 comprises 16 residues. V gave up 0 bases and J gave up 7 bases; unmatched junction bases: 8. Looked up from germline, CDR1 is MGHRA and CDR2 is YSYEKL. The CDR3 DNA sequence: TGCGCCAGCAGCCAAGATCGGGGGGGGGCTGTAAATGAGCAGTTCTTC. Protein: CASSQDRGGAVNEQFF.

The table lists this clone with a few counts. The chain couples TRBV25-1 to TRBJ1-5, with D hard to call. CDR3 size: 13 residues. The V and J ends lost 4 bases and 2 bases respectively, with 6 bases between them. From germline, CDR1 is MGHDK and CDR2 SYGVNS. The DNA for the CDR3 is TGTGCCAGCAGTGCCCGGGGCAATCAGCCCCAGCATTTT. Protein product: CASSARGNQPQHF.

This chain links TRBV5-6 with TRBJ2-5; the match to TRBD2 covers 12 bases. The germline V gene has CDR1 SGHDT and CDR2 YYEEEE. The trim removed 4 bases at V and 5 bases at J, leaving 3 bases unmatched. This CDR3 contains 14 residues. The CDR3 is CASSRLAGEETQYF. The CDR3 DNA sequence: TGTGCCAGCAGCCGACTAGCGGGGGAGGAGACCCAGTACTTC.

In this sample, this clone turned up a few times. V is TRBV6-5 and J is TRBJ1-1; D may be TRBD1 (5 bases). Trimming took off 10 bases at V and 12 bases at J, with 21 bases between the two ends. CDR3 length: 12 amino acids. CDR1 and CDR2 from the germline V gene are MNHEY and SVGAGI. CDR3 in amino acids: CATLTGGGVTFF. CDR3 coding DNA: TGTGCCACCCTAACCGGGGGAGGCGTGACTTTCTTT.

The V and J genes are TRBV7-2 and TRBJ2-5; weak D call: TRBD2 (6 bases). The V gene lost 8 bases and the J gene lost 4 bases, with 11 bases spanning the gap. The V gene's germline CDR1 is SGHTA and CDR2 FQGNSA. This CDR3 contains 12 residues. The CDR3 loop is CASGGLIETQYF. The CDR3 bases are TGTGCCAGCGGGGGGTTAATAGAGACCCAGTACTTC.

CDR3 loop: CASRSVTGMNTEAFF. CDR3 coding DNA: TGTGCCAGCAGGTCCGTGACAGGGATGAACACTGAAGCTTTCTTT. The rearrangement joins TRBV6-5 to TRBJ1-1, with 7 bases lining up with TRBD1. The CDR3 consists of 15 residues. Germline CDR1 reads MNHEY; CDR2 reads SVGAGI. Trimming took 6 bases from V and 0 from J; bases not matched to a gene: 7.

The chain recombines TRBV6-1 with TRBJ2-2; D is possibly TRBD2 (6 bases). The V gene lost 7 bases and the J gene lost 1 base, with 13 bases spanning the gap. CDR3 length: 15 residues. CDR1 is MNHNS and CDR2 is SASEGT in the germline V gene. CDR3 protein: CASTGGALNTGELFF. CDR3 DNA sequence: TGTGCCAGCACCGGGGGAGCATTGAACACCGGGGAGCTGTTTTTT.

This clone was detected a few times. This chain joins TRBV6-5 and TRBJ2-7, with 8 bases lining up with TRBD2. Germline-derived CDR1 and CDR2 are MNHEY and SVGAGI. The V gene end was trimmed by 6 bases and the J gene end by 0 bases; junction bases not matched to a gene: 7. The length of the CDR3 is 15 residues. CDR3 bases: TGTGCCAGCAGCCTGACTAGCGCTAGCTCCTACGAGCAGTACTTC. Translating it yields CASSLTSASSYEQYF.

The gene calls are TRBV11-2 and TRBJ2-2; TRBD1 aligns across 9 bases. Germline V CDR1 and CDR2: SGHAT, FQNNGV. The V segment lost 3 bases and the J segment 1 base; nucleotides outside the gene matches: 6. This CDR3 is built from 17 residues. The CDR3 spells CASSFLQGAVNTGELFF. In nucleotides, the CDR3 is TGTGCCAGCAGCTTTCTACAGGGGGCCGTGAACACCGGGGAGCTGTTTTTT.

The chain recombines TRBV2 with TRBJ1-5, with 8 bases fitting TRBD1. V lost 6 bases and J lost 5; bases outside the gene matches: 9. The CDR3 extends over 15 amino acids. Germline V gene lookup returns CDR1 SNHLY and CDR2 FYNNEI. Here the CDR3 reads CASRPGQGRDQPQHF. CDR3 coding DNA: TGTGCCAGCAGGCCAGGACAGGGACGGGATCAGCCCCAGCATTTT.